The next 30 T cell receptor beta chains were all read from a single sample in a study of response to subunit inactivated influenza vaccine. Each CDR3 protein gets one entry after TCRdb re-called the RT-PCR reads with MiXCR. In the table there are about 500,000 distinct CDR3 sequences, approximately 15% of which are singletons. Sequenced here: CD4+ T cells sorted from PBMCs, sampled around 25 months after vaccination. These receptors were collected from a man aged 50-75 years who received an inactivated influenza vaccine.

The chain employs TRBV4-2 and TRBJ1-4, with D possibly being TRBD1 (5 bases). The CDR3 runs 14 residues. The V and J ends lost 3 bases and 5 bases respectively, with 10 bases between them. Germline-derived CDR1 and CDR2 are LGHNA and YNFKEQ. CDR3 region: CASSHGDGNEKLFF. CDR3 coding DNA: TGTGCCAGCAGCCACGGGGACGGGAATGAAAAACTGTTTTTT.

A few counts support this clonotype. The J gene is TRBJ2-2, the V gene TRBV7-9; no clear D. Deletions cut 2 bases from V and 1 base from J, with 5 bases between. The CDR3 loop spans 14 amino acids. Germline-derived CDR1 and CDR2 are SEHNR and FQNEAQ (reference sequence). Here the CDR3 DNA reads TGTGCCAGCAGCTTAATGCGGAACACCGGGGAGCTGTTTTTT. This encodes CASSLMRNTGELFF.

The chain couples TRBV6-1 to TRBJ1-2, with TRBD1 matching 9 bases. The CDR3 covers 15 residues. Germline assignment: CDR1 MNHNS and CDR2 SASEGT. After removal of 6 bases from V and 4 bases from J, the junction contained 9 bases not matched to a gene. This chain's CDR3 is CASRKQGADFYGYTF. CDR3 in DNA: TGTGCCAGCAGGAAACAGGGGGCGGATTTCTATGGCTACACCTTC.

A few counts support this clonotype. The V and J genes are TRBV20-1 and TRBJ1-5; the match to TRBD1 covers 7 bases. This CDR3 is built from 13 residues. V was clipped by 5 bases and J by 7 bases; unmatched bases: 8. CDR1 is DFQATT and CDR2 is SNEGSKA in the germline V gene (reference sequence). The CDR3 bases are TGCAGTGCTGTAGACAGGGCTCGGCAGCCCCAGCATTTT. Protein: CSAVDRARQPQHF.

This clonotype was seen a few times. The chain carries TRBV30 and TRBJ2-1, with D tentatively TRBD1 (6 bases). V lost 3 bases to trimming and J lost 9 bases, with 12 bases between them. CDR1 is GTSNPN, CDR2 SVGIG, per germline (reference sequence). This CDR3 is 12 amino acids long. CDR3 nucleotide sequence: TGTGCCTGGAGGACACAGGGTGCTGAGCAGTTCTTC. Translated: CAWRTQGAEQFF.

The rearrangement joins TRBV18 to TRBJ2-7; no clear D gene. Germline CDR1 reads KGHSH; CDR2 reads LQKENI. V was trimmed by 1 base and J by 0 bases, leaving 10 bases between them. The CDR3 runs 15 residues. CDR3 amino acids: CASSPLGRSSYEQYF. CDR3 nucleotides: TGTGCCAGCTCACCACTTGGCAGGAGCTCCTACGAGCAGTACTTC. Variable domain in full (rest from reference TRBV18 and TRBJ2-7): NAGVMQNPRHLVRRRGQEARLRCSPMKGHSHVYWYRQLPEEGLKFMVYLQKENIIDESGMPKERFSAEFPKEGPSILRIQQVVRGDSAAYFCASSPLGRSSYEQYFGPGTRLTVT.

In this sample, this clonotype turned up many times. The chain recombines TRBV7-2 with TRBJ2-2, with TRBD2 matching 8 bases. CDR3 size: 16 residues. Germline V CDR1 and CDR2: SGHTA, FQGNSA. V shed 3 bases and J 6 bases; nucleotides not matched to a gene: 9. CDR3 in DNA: TGTGCCAGCAGCTTTTTTGCGGGGGGCGGGGCCGGGGAGCTGTTTTTT. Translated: CASSFFAGGGAGELFF.

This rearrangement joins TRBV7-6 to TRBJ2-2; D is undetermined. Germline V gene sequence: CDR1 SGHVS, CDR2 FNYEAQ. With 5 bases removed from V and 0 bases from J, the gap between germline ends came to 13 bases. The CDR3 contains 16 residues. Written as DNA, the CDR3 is TGTGCCAGCAGCCCCCGCGGTACCACGAACACCGGGGAGCTGTTTTTT. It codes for CASSPRGTTNTGELFF.

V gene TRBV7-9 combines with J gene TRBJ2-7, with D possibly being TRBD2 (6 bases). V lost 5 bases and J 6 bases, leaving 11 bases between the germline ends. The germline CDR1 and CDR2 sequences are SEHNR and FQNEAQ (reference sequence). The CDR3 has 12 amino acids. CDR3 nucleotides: TGTGCCAGCAGCCGACTAGATGGCGAGCAGTACTTC. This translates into CASSRLDGEQYF.

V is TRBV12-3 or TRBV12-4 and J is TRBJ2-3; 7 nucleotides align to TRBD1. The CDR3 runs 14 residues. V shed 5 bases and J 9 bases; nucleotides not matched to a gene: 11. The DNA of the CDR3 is TGTGCCAGCAGTGCCGGGACAGCTTCGGGGACGCAGTATTTT. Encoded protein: CASSAGTASGTQYF.

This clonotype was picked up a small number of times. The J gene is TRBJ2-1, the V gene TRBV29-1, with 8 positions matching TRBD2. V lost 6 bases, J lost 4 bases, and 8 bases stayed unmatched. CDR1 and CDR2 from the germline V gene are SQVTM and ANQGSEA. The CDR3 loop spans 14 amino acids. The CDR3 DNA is TGCAGCGTCGGAGCGGGAGAGGGTTACAATGAGCAGTTCTTC. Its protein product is CSVGAGEGYNEQFF.

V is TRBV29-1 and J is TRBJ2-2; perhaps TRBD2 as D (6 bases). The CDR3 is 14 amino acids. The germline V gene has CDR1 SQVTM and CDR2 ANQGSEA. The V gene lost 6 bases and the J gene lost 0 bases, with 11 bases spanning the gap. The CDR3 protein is CSVERVANTGELFF. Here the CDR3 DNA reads TGCAGCGTCGAGCGGGTGGCGAACACCGGGGAGCTGTTTTTT.

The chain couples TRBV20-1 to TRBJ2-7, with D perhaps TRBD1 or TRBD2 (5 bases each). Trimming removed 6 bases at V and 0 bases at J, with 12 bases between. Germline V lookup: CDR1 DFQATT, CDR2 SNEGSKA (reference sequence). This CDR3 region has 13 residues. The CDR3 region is CSAPRGSSYEQYF. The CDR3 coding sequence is TGCAGTGCCCCACGGGGCAGCTCCTACGAGCAGTACTTC.

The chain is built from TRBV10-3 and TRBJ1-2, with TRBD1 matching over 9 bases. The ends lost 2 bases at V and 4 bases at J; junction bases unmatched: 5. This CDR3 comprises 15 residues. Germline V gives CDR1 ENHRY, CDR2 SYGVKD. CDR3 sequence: CAISERGQGSYGYTF. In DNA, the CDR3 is TGTGCCATCAGTGAGCGGGGACAGGGTAGCTATGGCTACACCTTC.

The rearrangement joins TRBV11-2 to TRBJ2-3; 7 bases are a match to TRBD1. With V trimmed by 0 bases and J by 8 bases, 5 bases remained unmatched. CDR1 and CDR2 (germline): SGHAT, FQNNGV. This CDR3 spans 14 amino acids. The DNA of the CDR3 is TGTGCCAGCAGCTTAGATTGGGACAGAGGTACGCAGTATTTT. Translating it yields CASSLDWDRGTQYF.

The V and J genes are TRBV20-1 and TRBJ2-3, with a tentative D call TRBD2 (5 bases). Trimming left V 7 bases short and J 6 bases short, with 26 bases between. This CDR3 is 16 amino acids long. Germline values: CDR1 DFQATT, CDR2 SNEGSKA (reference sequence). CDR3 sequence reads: CSGRPLKHLVSDTQYF. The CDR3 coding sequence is TGCAGTGGGAGGCCCCTCAAACATTTAGTTTCGGATACGCAGTATTTT.

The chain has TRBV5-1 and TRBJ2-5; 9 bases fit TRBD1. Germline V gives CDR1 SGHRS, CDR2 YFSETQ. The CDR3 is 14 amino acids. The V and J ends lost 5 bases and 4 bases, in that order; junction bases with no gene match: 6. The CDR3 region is CASSGQGPLETQYF. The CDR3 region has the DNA TGCGCCAGCAGTGGACAGGGGCCTCTAGAGACCCAGTACTTC.

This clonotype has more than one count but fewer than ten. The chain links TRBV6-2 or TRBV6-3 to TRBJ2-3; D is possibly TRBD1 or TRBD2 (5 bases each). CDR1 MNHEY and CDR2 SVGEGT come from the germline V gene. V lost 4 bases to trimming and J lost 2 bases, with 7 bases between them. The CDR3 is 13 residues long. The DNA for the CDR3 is TGTGCCAGCAGTTTCGGGACCACAGATACGCAGTATTTT. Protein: CASSFGTTDTQYF.

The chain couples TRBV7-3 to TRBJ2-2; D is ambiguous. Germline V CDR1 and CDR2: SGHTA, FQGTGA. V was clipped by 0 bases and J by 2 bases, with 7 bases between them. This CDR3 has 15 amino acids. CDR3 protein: CASSLTNDNTGELFF. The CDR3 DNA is TGTGCCAGCAGCTTAACGAACGACAACACCGGGGAGCTGTTTTTT.

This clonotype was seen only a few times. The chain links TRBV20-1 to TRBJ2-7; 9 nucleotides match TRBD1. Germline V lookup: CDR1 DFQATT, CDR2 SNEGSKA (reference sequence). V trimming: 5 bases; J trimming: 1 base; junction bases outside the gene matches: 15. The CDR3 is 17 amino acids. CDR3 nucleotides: TGCAGTGCTTGGGGGGACAGGGTTGGTTTGCGATCCTACGAGCAGTACTTC. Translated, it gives CSAWGDRVGLRSYEQYF.

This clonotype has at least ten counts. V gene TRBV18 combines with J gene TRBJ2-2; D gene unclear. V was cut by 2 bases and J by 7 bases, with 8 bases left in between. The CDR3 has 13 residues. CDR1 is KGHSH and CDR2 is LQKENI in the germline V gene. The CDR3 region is CASSPEQIGELFF. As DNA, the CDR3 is TGTGCCAGCTCACCAGAGCAGATCGGGGAGCTGTTTTTT.

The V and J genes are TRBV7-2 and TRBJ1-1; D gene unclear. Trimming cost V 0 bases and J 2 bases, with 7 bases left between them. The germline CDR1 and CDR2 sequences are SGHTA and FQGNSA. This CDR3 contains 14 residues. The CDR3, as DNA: TGTGCCAGCAGCTTAGCGAGGGAAAACACTGAAGCTTTCTTT. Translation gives CASSLARENTEAFF.

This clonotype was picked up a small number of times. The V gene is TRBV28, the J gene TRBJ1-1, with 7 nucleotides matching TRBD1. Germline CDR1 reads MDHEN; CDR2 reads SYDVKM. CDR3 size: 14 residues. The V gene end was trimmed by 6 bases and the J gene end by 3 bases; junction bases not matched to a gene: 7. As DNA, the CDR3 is TGTGCCAGCAGACCGGGACAGAGAGACACTGAAGCTTTCTTT. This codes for CASRPGQRDTEAFF.

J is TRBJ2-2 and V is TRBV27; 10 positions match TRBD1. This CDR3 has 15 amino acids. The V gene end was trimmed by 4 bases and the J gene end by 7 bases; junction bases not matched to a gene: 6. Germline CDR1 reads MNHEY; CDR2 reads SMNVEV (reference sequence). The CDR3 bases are TGTGCCAGCAGTTCCCGACAGGGGGCCGGCGGGGAGCTGTTTTTT. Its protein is CASSSRQGAGGELFF.

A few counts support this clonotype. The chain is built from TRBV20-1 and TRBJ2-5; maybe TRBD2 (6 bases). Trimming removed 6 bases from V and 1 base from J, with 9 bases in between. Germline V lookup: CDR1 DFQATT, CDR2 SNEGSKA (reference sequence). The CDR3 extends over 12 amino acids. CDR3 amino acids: CSAGDFQETQYF. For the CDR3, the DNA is TGCAGTGCCGGGGACTTCCAAGAGACCCAGTACTTC.

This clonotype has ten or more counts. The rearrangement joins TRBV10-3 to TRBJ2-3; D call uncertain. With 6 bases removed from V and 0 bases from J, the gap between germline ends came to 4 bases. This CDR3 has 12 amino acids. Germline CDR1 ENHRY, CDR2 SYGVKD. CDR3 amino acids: CAIRDSTDTQYF. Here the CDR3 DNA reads TGTGCCATCAGAGACAGCACAGATACGCAGTATTTT.

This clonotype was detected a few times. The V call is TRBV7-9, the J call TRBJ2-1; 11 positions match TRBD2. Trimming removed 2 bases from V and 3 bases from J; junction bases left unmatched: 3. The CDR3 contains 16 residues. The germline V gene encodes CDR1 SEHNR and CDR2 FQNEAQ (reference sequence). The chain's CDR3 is CASSLIAGGNYNEQFF. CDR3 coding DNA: TGTGCCAGCAGCTTAATAGCGGGAGGGAACTACAATGAGCAGTTCTTC.

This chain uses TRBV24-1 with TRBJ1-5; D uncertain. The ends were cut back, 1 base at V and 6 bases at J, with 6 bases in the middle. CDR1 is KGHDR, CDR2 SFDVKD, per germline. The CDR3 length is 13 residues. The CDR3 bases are TGTGCCACCAGTGATTTTTTTGGTCAGCCCCAGCATTTT. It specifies CATSDFFGQPQHF.

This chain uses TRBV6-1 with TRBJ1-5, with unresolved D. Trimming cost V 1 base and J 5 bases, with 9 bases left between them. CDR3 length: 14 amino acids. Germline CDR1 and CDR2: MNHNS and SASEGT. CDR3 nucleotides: TGTGCCAGCAGTGAAGGAAGGAACCATCAGCCCCAGCATTTT. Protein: CASSEGRNHQPQHF.

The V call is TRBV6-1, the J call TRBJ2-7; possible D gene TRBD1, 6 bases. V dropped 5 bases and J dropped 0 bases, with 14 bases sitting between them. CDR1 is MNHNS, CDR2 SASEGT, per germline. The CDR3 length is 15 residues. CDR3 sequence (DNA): TGTGCCAGCAGTAGCGGTACAGGGTACTCCTACGAGCAGTACTTC. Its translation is CASSSGTGYSYEQYF.